Listed below are T cell receptor beta chains from one sample, sequenced in a study of control samples from healthy donors and cancer patients. The repertoire was sequenced with immunoSEQ multiplex PCR; TCRdb's copy has only in-frame clones and lacks some. The repertoire has 150,000 to 200,000 clones, almost 90% of them found once; the top ten carry approximately 1.6%. The sample comprised blood. These receptors all stem from a man aged 18 to 30 in good health. Both conserved end residues are part of each CDR3. The order of the fields is J gene, D gene, clone size, V gene, CDR3 DNA, CDR3 protein. A D gene is named only where the DNA matches it firmly. The size of a clone is reported for some rows only, either as once, few or many, or as a class for expanded clones.

TRBJ2-1 NA NA TRBV6-6 TGTGCCAGCACCACAGAGGGGGGGCAGAATGAGCAGTTCTTC CASTTEGGQNEQFF
TRBJ1-1 NA NA TRBV5-6 TGTGCCAGCAGCCCGCGATTCGGGGGCATGAACACTGAAGCTTTCTTT CASSPRFGGMNTEAFF
TRBJ2-5 NA NA TRBV7-2 TGTGCCAGCAGCTTCAAGAAAGAGACCCAGTACTTC CASSFKKETQYF
TRBJ1-5 TRBD1 NA TRBV11-2 TGTGCCAGCAGCTCTGGACAGGGCGCTTATAGCAATCAGCCCCAGCATTTT CASSSGQGAYSNQPQHF
TRBJ2-5 NA NA TRBV7-9 TGTGCCAGCAGCTCGCCACCGCGGGGGCGGTCTGAAGAGACCCAGTACTTC CASSSPPRGRSEETQYF
TRBJ1-6 NA NA TRBV7-2 TGTGCCAGCAGCTCTGGGGGACGATCACCCCTCCACTTT CASSSGGRSPLHF
TRBJ2-5 NA NA TRBV5-5 TGTGCCAGCAGCTTGATTAGGGATGGGAGACAAAGCGAAGAGACCCAGTACTTC CASSLIRDGRQSEETQYF
TRBJ1-1 NA NA TRBV4-3 TGCGCCAGCAGCCAAGATCGTAGGCCGAACACTGAAGCTTTCTTT CASSQDRRPNTEAFF
TRBJ2-5 TRBD1 once TRBV7-2 TGTGCCAGCAGCCCCCGGACAGGGCGTGCCGAGACCCAGTACTTC CASSPRTGRAETQYF
TRBJ1-1 NA NA TRBV27 TGTGCCAGCAGTTTATGGCTGAACACTGAAGCTTTCTTT CASSLWLNTEAFF
TRBJ2-3 NA few TRBV28 TGTGCCAGCAGTACTCGAGATACGCAGTATTTT CASSTRDTQYF
TRBJ2-7 TRBD2 NA TRBV2 TGTGCCAGCCGACTAGCGGGGGGTTACGAGCAGTACTTC CASRLAGGYEQYF
TRBJ1-3 NA NA TRBV7-9 TGTGCCAGCAGCGCTTCCGGGACCTCTGTCTCTGGAAACACCATATATTTT CASSASGTSVSGNTIYF
TRBJ1-3 NA few TRBV14 TGTGCCAGCAGCCGACGGACAGTTGGGGACACCATATATTTT CASSRRTVGDTIYF
TRBJ2-3 NA few TRBV11-2 TGTGCCAGCAGCCATACGAGGGGAGGCTCGTTTGGCACAGATACGCAGTATTTT CASSHTRGGSFGTDTQYF
TRBJ1-4 NA NA TRBV15 TGTGCCACCAGCAGGGAGAGGTGGGGCAGAGAAAAACTGTTTTTT CATSRERWGREKLFF
TRBJ2-5 TRBD2 NA TRBV4-2 TGTGCCAGCAGCCAAAGAATCTGGACTAGCGGGTTCCAAGAGACCCAGTACTTC CASSQRIWTSGFQETQYF
TRBJ2-7 NA NA TRBV28 TGTGCCAGCAGTCCAGGTAACGAGCAGTACTTC CASSPGNEQYF
TRBJ2-1 TRBD2 NA TRBV10-3 TGTGCCATCAGCCCTAGCGGGGGGAGGTATGAGCAGTTCTTC CAISPSGGRYEQFF
TRBJ2-7 TRBD1 NA TRBV29-1 TGCAGCGTAGAAGGACAGGGCCGGGAGCAGTACTTC CSVEGQGREQYF
TRBJ2-2 NA NA TRBV28 TGTGCCAGCAGACCACTAACTGGGGGCAACACCGGGGAGCTGTTTTTT CASRPLTGGNTGELFF
TRBJ1-4 NA NA TRBV5-1 TGCGCCAGCAGCTTGACGGCGGTGGGGTCTAATGAAAAACTGTTTTTT CASSLTAVGSNEKLFF
TRBJ1-4 TRBD1 NA TRBV3-1/TRBV3-2 TGTGCCAGCAGCCCGACAGGGTCCTCTTCAACTAATGAAAAACTGTTTTTT CASSPTGSSSTNEKLFF
TRBJ1-5 NA few TRBV3-1/TRBV3-2 TGTGCCAGCAGCCAAGATCCGCCAGGGTCGAGTCAGCCCCAGCATTTT CASSQDPPGSSQPQHF
TRBJ2-7 TRBD1 NA TRBV28 TGTGCCAGCAGTTTCCAGGGGGCCTACGAGCAGTACTTC CASSFQGAYEQYF
TRBJ2-5 TRBD2 NA TRBV18 TGTGCCAGCTCACCATTGCCAGCGGGGGGGTACCAAGAGACCCAGTACTTC CASSPLPAGGYQETQYF
TRBJ2-7 NA NA TRBV29-1 TGCAGCGTTGAGGGCTGGAGTACTTCTAGCTCCTACGAGCAGTACTTC CSVEGWSTSSSYEQYF
TRBJ2-1 TRBD2 once TRBV18 TGTGCCAGCTCACCAAACTTCAGCGGGGGGGCACGTGAGCAGTTCTTC CASSPNFSGGAREQFF
TRBJ2-1 TRBD2 NA TRBV9 TGTGCCAGCAGCGTAGGTAGCGGGGAGTTCAATGAGCAGTTCTTC CASSVGSGEFNEQFF
TRBJ2-2 NA few TRBV28 TGTGCCAGCAGCACCTTCGGGGAGCTGTTTTTT CASSTFGELFF
TRBJ2-1 TRBD1 once TRBV28 TGTGCCAGCAGGGACAGGTACAATGAGCAGTTCTTC CASRDRYNEQFF
TRBJ2-7 NA NA TRBV7-3 TGTGCCAGCAGCTTAATGCCCCAAGACGGCGAGCAGTACTTC CASSLMPQDGEQYF
TRBJ2-3 NA NA TRBV11-3 TGTGCCAGCAGCTTATCCCCCGGCACAGATACGCAGTATTTT CASSLSPGTDTQYF
TRBJ1-3 NA NA TRBV30 TGTGCCTGGAGCCCTCACTCTGGAAACACCATATATTTT CAWSPHSGNTIYF
TRBJ2-5 NA NA TRBV5-1 TGCGCCAGCAGCTTGTCGCCCCAAGAGACCCAGTACTTC CASSLSPQETQYF
TRBJ2-5 TRBD2 NA TRBV19 TGTGCCAGTAGTCCCTGGGCGCGGGGGGAGAAAGAGACCCAGTACTTC CASSPWARGEKETQYF
TRBJ1-1 NA NA TRBV6-2/TRBV6-3 TGTGCCAGCAGTTATCTCATGAACACTGAAGCTTTCTTT CASSYLMNTEAFF
TRBJ2-7 TRBD1 NA TRBV7-2 TGTGCCAGCAGCTCACCGACAGGGAGTCGCTACGAGCAGTACTTC CASSSPTGSRYEQYF
TRBJ2-1 NA NA TRBV28 TGTGCCAGCAGAGTAATACTGGGCGAGCAGTTCTTC CASRVILGEQFF
TRBJ2-3 NA NA TRBV5-5 TGTGCCAGCACCTTGGGTGTGGATACGCAGTATTTT CASTLGVDTQYF
TRBJ2-2 NA NA TRBV27 TGTGCCAGCAGTTTACGAGTCACCGGGGAGCTGTTTTTT CASSLRVTGELFF
TRBJ1-2 NA NA TRBV5-1 TGCGCCAGCAGCAGATCTGAGAGCTATGGCTACACCTTC CASSRSESYGYTF
TRBJ1-1 NA NA TRBV6-5 TGTGCCAGCAGTTACTCTAGGAAAACTGAAGCTTTCTTT CASSYSRKTEAFF
TRBJ2-4 TRBD1 NA TRBV9 TGTGCCAGCAGCGTAGGGGACAGCAAAAACATTCAGTACTTC CASSVGDSKNIQYF
TRBJ2-3 NA NA TRBV7-9 TGTGCCAGCAGCTTAAGGGGGAGCACAGATACGCAGTATTTT CASSLRGSTDTQYF
TRBJ1-2 NA NA TRBV6-2/TRBV6-3 TGTGCCAGCAGTAAAAACCTTTTCACAGCAAACTATGGCTACACCTTC CASSKNLFTANYGYTF
TRBJ2-1 TRBD1 NA TRBV6-2/TRBV6-3 TGTGCCAGCAGTCGACCGGGACAGGTTCTCAATGAGCAGTTCTTC CASSRPGQVLNEQFF
TRBJ1-5 TRBD1 once TRBV6-2/TRBV6-3 TGTGCCAGCAGTTACACTTCAGGGACAGGGAGCAATCAGCCCCAGCATTTT CASSYTSGTGSNQPQHF
TRBJ2-1 TRBD1 NA TRBV3-1/TRBV3-2 TGTGCCAGCAGCCAACCAGGGGGCACCAATGAGCAGTTCTTC CASSQPGGTNEQFF
TRBJ1-2 NA once TRBV3-1/TRBV3-2 TGTGCCAGCAGCCAAGATCGAGGGCCGGATGGCTACACCTTC CASSQDRGPDGYTF
TRBJ1-1 NA NA TRBV3-1/TRBV3-2 TGTGCCAGCAGCCAAGATACGCGGGACACTGAAGCTTTCTTT CASSQDTRDTEAFF
TRBJ2-1 TRBD2 NA TRBV5-1 TGCCCCAGCAGCGACCGCGGGGGGACTAGCGGGGGAAGCTCCTACAATGAGCAGTTCTTC CPSSDRGGTSGGSSYNEQFF
TRBJ1-1 NA NA TRBV28 TGTGCCAGCAGTCCCTGGGGACGGCTGAACACTGAAGCTTTCTTT CASSPWGRLNTEAFF
TRBJ2-7 TRBD1 NA TRBV9 TGTGCCAGCGGAAAGACAGGGGGCCTCAACGAGCAGTACTTC CASGKTGGLNEQYF
TRBJ1-2 NA NA TRBV3-1/TRBV3-2 TGTGCCAGCAGCCAAGATCTGGTAGGGGGATTTTATGGCTACACCTTC CASSQDLVGGFYGYTF
TRBJ2-7 NA NA TRBV28 TGTGCCAGCAGCGAGCCCAGGGGAGCCTACGAGCAGTACTTC CASSEPRGAYEQYF
TRBJ1-2 NA NA TRBV11-2 TGTGCCAGCAGCGGATCGGACCGCCAAGGCTACACCTTC CASSGSDRQGYTF
TRBJ1-2 TRBD1 NA TRBV28 TGTGCCAGCAGTTTACCCCGGACAGGACTCTATGGCTACACCTTC CASSLPRTGLYGYTF
TRBJ1-3 TRBD1 NA TRBV13 TGTGCCAGCAGCTTACTTTTGGACAGGGGAAACACCATATATTTT CASSLLLDRGNTIYF
TRBJ2-7 TRBD2 NA TRBV15 TGTGCCACCAGCAGAGGTCGGGGGGGGAGCTCCTACGAGCAGTACTTC CATSRGRGGSSYEQYF